This is a list of T cell receptor beta chains from one sample in a study of T cell repertoires in cytomegalovirus infection. TCRdb processed the reads anew with MiXCR; each CDR3 protein has one entry. The table has 900,000 to 950,000 distinct CDR3 sequences, around 30% seen once. Their antigen targets remain unknown. Sample: cultured CD8+ T cells from PBMCs, taken from culture after CMV antigen stimulation. The receptors come from a human donor in good health (CMV status not recorded). Some clones in this sample may be carry-over from other donors' samples. Both conserved end residues are part of each CDR3. Each record gives: V gene, J gene, CDR3 length, CDR3 protein.

TRBV12-3/TRBV12-4,TRBJ2-4,14,CAGSLGRDRNIQYF
TRBV27,TRBJ2-5,16,CASSLSHGDIQETQYF
TRBV6-1,TRBJ1-5,14,CASSYGTQNQPQHF
TRBV12-3/TRBV12-4,TRBJ1-5,13,CASNSAPGQPQHF
TRBV9,TRBJ2-3,16,CASSGPSGGAKDTQYF
TRBV14,TRBJ2-1,16,CASSQDGLGVHNEQFF
TRBV6-2/TRBV6-3,TRBJ2-1,15,CASRRLAGGVNEQFF
TRBV7-9,TRBJ1-2,15,CASSPGDASNYGYTF
TRBV7-9,TRBJ2-3,17,CASSPVRLAVDTDTQYF
TRBV7-6,TRBJ1-2,13,CASRGTPSYGYTF
TRBV7-9,TRBJ2-7,11,CASSFEGLIDF
TRBV5-1,TRBJ1-2,13,CASSLRSEYGYTF
TRBV6-4,TRBJ2-3,14,CATRKQVSTDTQYF
TRBV25-1,TRBJ2-6,15,CASSGGFSGANVLTF
TRBV9,TRBJ2-1,16,CASSGLAGGLQNEQFF
TRBV6-2/TRBV6-3,TRBJ2-3,12,CASSLDSASQYF
TRBV19,TRBJ2-3,16,CASSTVGQGDTDTQYF
TRBV7-6,TRBJ1-3,17,CASSGLGGAVSGNTIYF
TRBV7-6,TRBJ1-1,12,CAGIAGNTEAFF
TRBV7-6,TRBJ1-2,17,CASSEAEGRAYDYGYTF